This record concerns one T cell receptor (beta chain) sequence. CDR3 length: 12 residues. Trimming removed 2 bases from V and 8 bases from J, with 9 bases in between. Germline V lookup: CDR1 KGHSH, CDR2 LQKENI. This record belongs to a study of blood T cell repertoires in COVID-19. Whole-study context: The United States, Italy and Spain supplied acute and convalescent COVID-19 samples. T cells, B-cell-depleted T cells, or PBMCs supplied cDNA or gDNA.

In the authors' methods: The authors estimated nucleated cell counts from reference gene primer amplification. Profiled with immunoSEQ multiplex PCR; TCRdb holds only in-frame clones, not every one. The V and J calls and the clone size are those of that table, but D and trimming were determined from the DNA. The sample holds more than 95,000 clones, roughly 84% seen once. Sequencing was done on a sample of peripheral blood. The source is a human donor in a cohort sampled during active COVID-19. The chain is built from TRBV18 and TRBJ1-1; no reliable D call. CDR3 DNA sequence: TGTGCCAGCTCACCAGGAGCCCCGGAAGCTTTCTTT. It specifies CASSPGAPEAFF.